A single sample is the source of the 17 T cell receptor beta chains below, sequenced in a study of T cells in Graves' hyperthyroidism and ophthalmopathy. TCR beta CDR3 regions were amplified from RNA. HTBI primers were used for first-round RT-PCR of the TCR CDR3. In TCRdb, the multiplex PCR reads were re-called with MiXCR into one record per CDR3 protein. The sample holds about 130,000 distinct CDR3 sequences, roughly 23% seen once. Material for sequencing was blood. The source of these receptors is a woman aged 50 to 60 with Graves' hyperthyroidism that later progressed to Graves' ophthalmopathy.

This sequence joins TRBV4-1 and TRBJ2-3; 7 bases agree with TRBD2. The CDR3 extends over 15 amino acids. The V gene's germline CDR1 is MGHRA and CDR2 YSYEKL. The junction had 3 bases not matched to a gene; V was cut back by 1 base and J by 2 bases. Written as DNA, the CDR3 is TGCGCCAGCAGCCAAGGCCTAGCGGACACAGATACGCAGTATTTT. This translates into CASSQGLADTDTQYF.

This clonotype was recorded at least ten times. The rearrangement uses TRBV18 and TRBJ2-5, with 9 bases lining up with TRBD2. From germline, CDR1 is KGHSH and CDR2 LQKENI. The CDR3 runs to 15 residues. Germline trimming cut 2 bases from V and 1 base from J; bases unmatched to any gene: 2. CDR3 residues: CASSPRLAAQETQYF. CDR3 in DNA: TGTGCCAGCTCACCAAGACTAGCGGCCCAAGAGACCCAGTACTTC.

This chain connects TRBV4-1 to TRBJ2-5; D tentatively fits TRBD1 or TRBD2 (7 bases each). The CDR3 sequence is 17 residues long. V dropped 0 bases and J dropped 4 bases, with 18 bases sitting between them. Germline CDR1 is MGHRA and CDR2 is YSYEKL. The CDR3 protein is CASSQDPGGGLGETQYF. CDR3 nucleotide sequence: TGCGCCAGCAGCCAAGATCCAGGGGGGGGCCTTGGAGAGACCCAGTACTTC.

This clonotype was picked up one time. This may be a read error: a much more frequent sequence differs by one nucleotide. The chain links TRBV6-2 or TRBV6-3 to TRBJ1-1; the D is unclear. Looked up from germline, CDR1 is MNHEY and CDR2 is SVGEGT. This CDR3 comprises 12 residues. V lost 10 bases, J lost 1 base, and 10 bases lay in between. CDR3 bases: TGTGCCATCTCCCCGCCGAACACTGAAGCTTTCTTT. This translates into CAISPPNTEAFF.

This clonotype has just a few counts. The V gene is TRBV19, the J gene TRBJ1-2, with D maybe TRBD1 (6 bases). The length of the CDR3 is 13 residues. The germline gives CDR1 LNHDA, CDR2 SQIVND (reference sequence). With 3 bases removed from V and 8 bases from J, the gap between germline ends came to 13 bases. CDR3 in amino acids: CASSILSGAGYTF. The CDR3 bases are TGTGCCAGTAGTATTCTCTCAGGGGCCGGCTACACCTTC.

V is TRBV20-1 and J is TRBJ2-3, with TRBD2 matching over 8 bases. Trimming took 3 bases from V and 0 from J; bases not matched to a gene: 8. The germline V gene encodes CDR1 DFQATT and CDR2 SNEGSKA (reference sequence). The CDR3 is 16 amino acids. CDR3 in DNA: TGCAGTGCTAGGCCCTTGGGCGGGAGGAGCACAGATACGCAGTATTTT. Translating gives CSARPLGGRSTDTQYF.

In this sample, this clonotype turned up many times. This rearrangement joins TRBV6-1 to TRBJ2-7; D remains ambiguous. V lost 11 bases, J lost 0 bases, and 17 bases lay in between. CDR1 and CDR2 (germline): MNHNS, SASEGT. This CDR3 has 14 residues. The CDR3 DNA sequence: TGTGCCCGAATGGTGGGTCCTAGCTCCTACGAGCAGTACTTC. Translating gives CARMVGPSSYEQYF.

This clonotype was detected many times. This chain's CDR3 is CASRPTGGESGYTF. Written as DNA, the CDR3 is TGTGCCAGCAGGCCAACAGGGGGCGAGAGTGGCTACACCTTC. V usage is TRBV12-3 or TRBV12-4 and J usage is TRBJ1-2; 9 bases fit TRBD1. The CDR3 is 14 amino acids. The J segment lost 7 bases and the V segment lost 6 bases, leaving 9 bases of the junction unmatched.

Many counts were recorded for this clonotype. This rearrangement joins TRBV2 to TRBJ2-1, with 9 nucleotides matching TRBD1. This CDR3 region has 14 residues. V lost 6 bases and J lost 5; bases outside the gene matches: 5. Looked up from germline, CDR1 is SNHLY and CDR2 is FYNNEI. The CDR3 region has the DNA TGTGCCAGCAGCGGGGACAGGGCCCACAATGAGCAGTTCTTC. Its protein product is CASSGDRAHNEQFF.

The chain uses TRBV9 and TRBJ2-3; D is unresolved. Germline V gene lookup returns CDR1 SGDLS and CDR2 YYNGEE. The germline V and J ends were trimmed by 2 bases and 3 bases, with 19 bases remaining between them. The CDR3 sequence is 17 residues long. Written as DNA, the CDR3 is TGTGCCAGCAGCGTTCAGTTCGCTCCAGTTTCGACAGATACGCAGTATTTT. As protein: CASSVQFAPVSTDTQYF.

This clonotype was seen many times. The chain uses TRBV7-9 and TRBJ2-1, with D unclear. Germline CDR1 SEHNR, CDR2 FQNEAQ (reference sequence). Trimming shortened V by 1 base and J by 6 bases, and 10 bases separated the two germline ends. CDR3 length: 14 residues. CDR3 region: CASSLGALGNEQFF. DNA for the CDR3: TGTGCCAGCAGCTTAGGGGCCCTAGGCAATGAGCAGTTCTTC.

The gene calls are TRBV18 and TRBJ2-2; perhaps TRBD1 as D (5 bases). Trimming removed 4 bases from V and 0 bases from J, with 15 bases in between. The length of the CDR3 is 17 residues. The germline V gene has CDR1 KGHSH and CDR2 LQKENI. This chain's CDR3 is CASSQYSTASNTGELFF. CDR3 sequence (DNA): TGTGCCAGCTCACAATACTCGACAGCTTCGAACACCGGGGAGCTGTTTTTT.

This clonotype occurred once. The chain recombines TRBV7-2 with TRBJ1-1; D is undetermined. Germline CDR1 SGHTA, CDR2 FQGNSA. The V end lost 3 bases, the J end lost 1 base, and 9 bases lay between the germline ends. CDR3 size: 14 residues. In DNA, the CDR3 is TGTGCCAGCAGCTTGGTGCCAAGGAACACTGAAGCTTTCTTT. Its translation: CASSLVPRNTEAFF.

The sample holds a few counts of this clonotype. The V and J genes are TRBV3-1 and TRBJ2-4; D may match TRBD1 or TRBD2 (5 bases each). The V end lost 2 bases, the J end lost 4 bases, and 12 bases lay between the germline ends. The CDR3 spans 15 residues. Germline lookup yields CDR1 LGHDT and CDR2 YNNKEL (reference sequence). The CDR3 bases are TGTGCCAGCAGCCAAAATGGGGCGGGTAAAAACATTCAGTACTTC. Residues: CASSQNGAGKNIQYF.

J is TRBJ1-5 and V is TRBV19, with a possible D match to TRBD1 (6 bases). Looked up from germline, CDR1 is LNHDA and CDR2 is SQIVND (reference sequence). This CDR3 has 17 amino acids. V lost 3 bases and J 0 bases, leaving 15 bases between the germline ends. The CDR3 sequence: CASSMGAGKASNQPQHF. The CDR3 region has the DNA TGTGCCAGTAGTATGGGGGCAGGGAAGGCTAGCAATCAGCCCCAGCATTTT. The whole variable domain, remainder taken from reference TRBV19 and TRBJ1-5, is DGGITQSPKYLFRKEGQNVTLSCEQNLNHDAMYWYRQDPGQGLRLIYYSQIVNDFQKGDIAEGYSVSREKKESFPLTVTSAQKNPTAFYLCASSMGAGKASNQPQHFGDGTRLSIL.

This clonotype was observed at least ten times. This chain joins TRBV6-2 or TRBV6-3 and TRBJ1-5; no firm D call. The CDR3 totals 17 residues. Trimming took 4 bases from V and 0 from J, leaving 16 bases between them. In germline, CDR1 is MNHEY, CDR2 SVGEGT. The chain's CDR3 is CASSFYPGINSNQPQHF. The DNA for the CDR3 is TGTGCCAGCAGTTTTTACCCAGGCATCAATAGCAATCAGCCCCAGCATTTT.

This clonotype was observed at least ten times. The chain uses TRBV6-5 and TRBJ2-5, with 10 bases lining up with TRBD2. CDR3 size: 16 residues. J lost 5 bases, V lost 0 bases, and 6 bases had no gene match. In germline, CDR1 is MNHEY, CDR2 SVGAGI. CDR3 nucleotides: TGTGCCAGCAGTTACTCGCCTAGCGGGAGCTTGGAGACCCAGTACTTC. Its protein product is CASSYSPSGSLETQYF.